This T cell receptor beta chain stems from a study of T cell clusters in autoimmune cytopenias. TRB rearrangements were amplified by touch-down multiplex PCR with mixed TRB-A/B primers. TCRdb re-called the multiplex PCR reads; every CDR3 protein appears as one record, without DNA. The sample's table shows more than 4,000 distinct CDR3 sequences. Roughly 40,000 genome equivalents of blood DNA were amplified for TRB. CDR1 MNHEY and CDR2 SVGAGI come from the germline V gene. The CDR3 spans 13 residues. Separately, the same data were catalogued under a study of T cell repertoires in aging, cancer and after chemotherapy. From that report: Donors were grouped into six age bands spanning 30 or younger through 70 or older. Healthy donor repertoires were recorded over several months to years and showed clear clonal overlap. Around 8.8 million TCR reads were in the whole dataset. Across the chemotherapy interval, each cancer cohort showed higher median generation probability, suggesting thymic rebound.

This receptor was obtained from a human donor in good health. This chain uses TRBV6-5 with TRBJ2-7; TCRdb outputs TRBD1, but without DNA this stays unchecked. Sequencing used peripheral blood. The CDR3 sequence: CASSYRGGNEQYF.